The entry below gives a single T cell receptor (beta chain) sequence along with its context. This sample was included in a study of blood T cell repertoires in COVID-19. About the study: The samples span acute and convalescent COVID-19 from the United States, Italy and Spain. Sources were T cells, B-cell-depleted T cells, or PBMCs; the material itself was cDNA or gDNA.

Original methodology: From reference gene primer amplification, estimates of nucleated cell counts were derived. Clones were read by immunoSEQ multiplex PCR, and TCRdb kept only the in-frame ones, dropping some. Clone size and V and J calls were adopted from that table, with D and trimming inferred from the DNA. The sample holds roughly 60,000 clones; about four fifths are singletons and the top ten take more than 15%. Germline assignment: CDR1 KGHSH and CDR2 LQKENI. The CDR3 has 16 residues. Trimming took 6 bases from V and 4 from J, leaving 21 bases between them. The Seattle site enrolled patients during active infection and followed them longitudinally.

This TCR was recovered from a man in his 60s with COVID-19, enrolled during active disease. The V call is TRBV18, the J call TRBJ1-2; a weak D match, TRBD1 (6 bases). Sequencing was done on a sample of peripheral blood. The DNA of the CDR3 is TGTGCCAGCTCCCCCCTTGGGCTCCAACAGGGCTATGGCTACACCTTC. This sequence encodes CASSPLGLQQGYGYTF.